A single sample is the source of the 19 T cell receptor beta chains below, sequenced in a study of T cells in Graves' hyperthyroidism and ophthalmopathy. Amplification targeted TCR beta CDR3 regions from RNA transcripts. The HTBI primer set was used in a first-round RT-PCR of the TCR CDR3. TCRdb itself ran the multiplex PCR reads through MiXCR, one entry per CDR3 protein. Of about 640,000 distinct CDR3 sequences in the sample, more than 20% were seen once. Material: blood. These receptors all come from a young man with Graves' ophthalmopathy.

The chain uses TRBV7-9 and TRBJ2-1, with 9 bases identical to TRBD1. J lost 8 bases, V lost 4 bases, and 12 bases had no gene match. This CDR3 is built from 16 residues. Germline V lookup: CDR1 SEHNR, CDR2 FQNEAQ (reference sequence). The CDR3 protein is CASSSTGTGLLDEQFF. CDR3 nucleotides: TGTGCCAGCAGCTCGACCGGGACAGGGCTTTTGGATGAGCAGTTCTTC.

In regard to this clonotype: Mismatch with germline at one junction end may stem from a read error. This chain connects TRBV6-1 to TRBJ2-7, with D tentatively TRBD2 (5 bases). The CDR3 loop spans 14 amino acids. Germline CDR1 MNHNS, CDR2 SASEGT. CDR3 region: CTSSSTPGVGEQYF. CDR3 sequence (DNA): TGTACCAGCAGCTCCACCCCCGGGGTTGGCGAGCAGTACTTC.

V gene TRBV20-1 combines with J gene TRBJ1-1; D remains ambiguous. Trimming removed 6 bases at V and 0 bases at J, with 17 bases between. Germline V gene lookup returns CDR1 DFQATT and CDR2 SNEGSKA (reference sequence). The CDR3 has 15 amino acids. The CDR3 loop is CSAISTVGLNTEAFF. Written as DNA, the CDR3 is TGCAGTGCCATATCCACTGTCGGCTTGAACACTGAAGCTTTCTTT.

This chain joins TRBV24-1 and TRBJ2-1, with 10 bases that match TRBD2. The CDR3 totals 16 residues. The germline CDR1 and CDR2 sequences are KGHDR and SFDVKD. J gave up 2 bases and V 5 bases, and 5 bases lay outside the gene matches. The CDR3 spells CATSAPAGGPYNEQFF. The DNA for the CDR3 is TGTGCCACCAGTGCACCAGCGGGAGGGCCCTACAATGAGCAGTTCTTC.

This clonotype was recorded many times. The chain combines TRBV3-1 with TRBJ1-5; D uncertain. The CDR3 totals 13 residues. CDR1 LGHDT and CDR2 YNNKEL come from the germline V gene (reference sequence). Trimming stripped 1 base from V and 4 bases from J, with 5 bases between. CDR3 sequence reads: CASSQAGNQPQHF. CDR3 DNA: TGTGCCAGCAGCCAAGCCGGTAATCAGCCCCAGCATTTT. The complete variable domain, with remaining parts taken from reference TRBV3-1 and TRBJ1-5, reads DTAVSQTPKYLVTQMGNDKSIKCEQNLGHDTMYWYKQDSKKFLKIMFSYNNKELIINETVPNRFSPKSPDKAHLNLHINSLELGDSAVYFCASSQAGNQPQHFGDGTRLSIL.

The genes are TRBV25-1 and TRBJ1-2; D may be TRBD1 (6 bases). Germline-derived CDR1 and CDR2 are MGHDK and SYGVNS. V dropped 3 bases and J dropped 3 bases, with 11 bases sitting between them. This CDR3 is built from 14 residues. CDR3 sequence: CASSEQGSYYGYTF. CDR3 sequence (DNA): TGTGCCAGCAGTGAGCAGGGGTCCTACTATGGCTACACCTTC.

This clonotype was picked up a small number of times. V gene TRBV18 combines with J gene TRBJ2-7, with TRBD2 matching over 14 bases. V was clipped by 5 bases and J by 6 bases; unmatched bases: 6. CDR3 length: 15 residues. The germline V gene has CDR1 KGHSH and CDR2 LQKENI. CDR3 amino acids: CASSGLAGGVSEQYF. DNA of the CDR3: TGTGCCAGCTCAGGACTAGCGGGAGGAGTCTCCGAGCAGTACTTC.

This clonotype was observed many times. The rearrangement uses TRBV5-1 and TRBJ1-2, with a possible D match to TRBD1 (5 bases). Trimming took 0 bases from V and 6 from J, leaving 12 bases between them. Per the germline V gene, CDR1 is SGHRS and CDR2 is YFSETQ. This CDR3 is built from 14 residues. The CDR3 sequence is CASSLAGTEDGYTF. The CDR3 nucleotides read TGCGCCAGCAGCTTGGCTGGGACTGAAGATGGCTACACCTTC.

Remarks on this clonotype: At one boundary the junction diverges from the germline segment, which might be a read error. The V gene is TRBV6-1, the J gene TRBJ2-2, with D maybe TRBD2 (5 bases). The germline gives CDR1 MNHNS, CDR2 SASEGT. The CDR3 runs 15 residues. In DNA, the CDR3 is TGTGCCAGCAGTGGCGGCGGGCCTCGGACCGGGCAGCTGTTTTTT. Translated, it gives CASSGGGPRTGQLFF.

This clonotype was observed at least ten times. The V call is TRBV30, the J call TRBJ2-7; D gene unclear. Trimming took off 4 bases at V and 5 bases at J, with 18 bases between the two ends. The CDR3 extends over 14 amino acids. Germline CDR1 is GTSNPN and CDR2 is SVGIG (reference sequence). The CDR3 sequence: CAWNQPELGNEQYF. DNA of the CDR3: TGTGCCTGGAACCAGCCTGAGCTAGGAAACGAGCAGTACTTC. Supplemented by reference TRBV30 and TRBJ2-7, the full variable domain reads SQTIHQWPATLVQPVGSPLSLECTVEGTSNPNLYWYRQAAGRGLQLLFYSVGIGQISSEVPQNLSASRPQDRQFILSSKKLLLSDSGFYLCAWNQPELGNEQYFGPGTRLTVT.

This clonotype was counted at least ten times. The chain recombines TRBV28 with TRBJ1-5, with D perhaps matching TRBD1 (6 bases). The CDR3 extends over 15 amino acids. Germline lookup yields CDR1 MDHEN and CDR2 SYDVKM. V shed 7 bases and J shed 2 bases, with 15 bases lying between them. The chain's CDR3 is CASTGAYGGNQPQHF. The DNA for the CDR3 is TGTGCCAGCACGGGGGCCTACGGGGGCAATCAGCCCCAGCATTTT.

This clonotype was recorded at least ten times. The chain uses TRBV20-1 and TRBJ1-1; 9 bases agree with TRBD1. The CDR3 spans 14 residues. V was pared by 1 base and J by 4 bases, with 4 bases of the junction left unmatched. CDR1 is DFQATT, CDR2 SNEGSKA, per germline (reference sequence). CDR3 region: CSARAVDRGTEAFF. The DNA for the CDR3 is TGCAGTGCTAGAGCTGTGGACAGGGGCACTGAAGCTTTCTTT.

There are many counts of this clonotype. The chain carries TRBV6-1 and TRBJ1-4; D is uncertain. The CDR3 is 18 amino acids. CDR1 and CDR2 (germline): MNHNS, SASEGT. With 5 bases removed from V and 0 bases from J, the gap between germline ends came to 19 bases. The CDR3 here is CASSPNEVLVATNEKLFF. DNA for the CDR3: TGTGCCAGCAGTCCTAATGAGGTTTTAGTTGCAACTAATGAAAAACTGTTTTTT.

This clonotype was detected a few times. The chain couples TRBV10-3 to TRBJ2-1; tentatively, D is TRBD1 or TRBD2 (6 bases each). The CDR3 contains 12 residues. The germline gives CDR1 ENHRY, CDR2 SYGVKD. Between the trimmed V and J ends, which lost 7 bases and 8 bases, there was a span of 12 bases. CDR3 nucleotides: TGTGCCATCACCGCCGGGGGCGATGAGCAGTTCTTC. Translating it yields CAITAGGDEQFF.

This CDR3 is CASIINEQFF. The CDR3 DNA reads TGTGCCAGCATTATCAATGAGCAGTTCTTC. The V and J genes are TRBV2 and TRBJ2-1; no reliable D call. Germline assignment: CDR1 SNHLY and CDR2 FYNNEI. This CDR3 comprises 10 residues. V was shortened by 7 bases and J by 6 bases, with 4 bases between the two germline ends.

This clonotype was recorded a few times. The chain uses TRBV3-1 and TRBJ2-2; D is possibly TRBD2 (6 bases). Germline V lookup: CDR1 LGHDT, CDR2 YNNKEL (reference sequence). V was clipped by 6 bases and J by 5 bases, with 10 bases between them. This CDR3 has 13 residues. The CDR3 region is CASRGGGTGELFF. Here the CDR3 DNA reads TGTGCCAGCAGGGGGGGTGGGACCGGGGAGCTGTTTTTT.

V is TRBV27 and J is TRBJ2-7; 7 bases map to TRBD2. This CDR3 spans 15 amino acids. The ends lost 6 bases at V and 6 bases at J; junction bases unmatched: 14. Germline values: CDR1 MNHEY, CDR2 SMNVEV (reference sequence). The CDR3, as DNA: TGTGCCAGCAGCATAGGGTCGGGGGGAAGAGGCGAGCAGTACTTC. Residues: CASSIGSGGRGEQYF.

Only a few counts were recorded for this clonotype. The chain employs TRBV18 and TRBJ2-1; D unclear. Between the trimmed V and J ends, which lost 2 bases and 10 bases, there was a span of 9 bases. There are 12 residues in the CDR3. Germline loops: CDR1 KGHSH, CDR2 LQKENI. CDR3 coding DNA: TGTGCCAGCTCACCAGGGTTTATAGAGCAGTTCTTC. Translating it yields CASSPGFIEQFF. Full variable domain (rest looked up from reference TRBV18 and TRBJ2-1): NAGVMQNPRHLVRRRGQEARLRCSPMKGHSHVYWYRQLPEEGLKFMVYLQKENIIDESGMPKERFSAEFPKEGPSILRIQQVVRGDSAAYFCASSPGFIEQFFGPGTRLTVL.

A few counts support this clonotype. The rearrangement joins TRBV11-2 to TRBJ2-3; a possible D gene is TRBD2 (5 bases). Trimming took off 5 bases at V and 1 base at J, with 22 bases between the two ends. The CDR3 covers 18 residues. Germline V lookup: CDR1 SGHAT, CDR2 FQNNGV. The CDR3 loop reads CASSPGLLASKGTDTQYF. Here the CDR3 DNA reads TGTGCCAGCAGCCCCGGACTCTTGGCTAGCAAAGGCACAGATACGCAGTATTTT.